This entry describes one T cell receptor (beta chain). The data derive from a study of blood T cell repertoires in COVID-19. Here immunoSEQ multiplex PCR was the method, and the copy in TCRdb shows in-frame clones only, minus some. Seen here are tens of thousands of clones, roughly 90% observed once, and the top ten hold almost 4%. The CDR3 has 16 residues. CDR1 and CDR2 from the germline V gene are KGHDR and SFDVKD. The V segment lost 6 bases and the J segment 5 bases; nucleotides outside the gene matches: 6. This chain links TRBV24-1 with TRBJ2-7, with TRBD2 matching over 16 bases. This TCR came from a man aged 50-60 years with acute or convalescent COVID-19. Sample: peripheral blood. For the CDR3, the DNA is TGTGCCACCAGTAACGGGACTAGCGGGAGGGCCCACGAGCAGTACTTC. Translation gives CATSNGTSGRAHEQYF.